The 4 T cell receptor beta chains presented below share a single source sample, sequenced in a study of T cell responses to AZD1222 COVID-19 vaccine. Libraries were prepared by immunoSEQ multiplex PCR; TCRdb keeps only in-frame clonotypes and omits some of them. The repertoire consists of approximately 100,000 clones, with 85% to 90% occurring once and the leading ten covering about 4.9%. The sequenced sample was peripheral blood, obtained on day 0 of AZD1222 vaccination. The receptors shown here come from an adult in good health.

This clone was counted between two and nine times. The rearrangement links TRBV3-1 (or the pseudogene TRBV3-2) to TRBJ2-7; TRBD1 matches 12 bases. The CDR3 consists of 14 residues. Germline V lookup: CDR1 LGHDT, CDR2 YNNKEL (reference sequence). V was pared by 1 base and J by 5 bases, with 0 bases of the junction left unmatched. DNA for the CDR3: TGTGCCAGCAGCCAAGGGGACAGGGGGCACGAGCAGTACTTC. Amino acid sequence: CASSQGDRGHEQYF.

The chain couples TRBV5-1 to TRBJ1-1, with a weak D call TRBD1 (5 bases). The CDR3 sequence is 15 residues long. Trimming removed 0 bases at V and 5 bases at J, with 14 bases between. Germline CDR1 SGHRS, CDR2 YFSETQ. CDR3: CASSLVEGLGTEAFF. Here the CDR3 DNA reads TGCGCCAGCAGCTTGGTGGAGGGGCTCGGGACTGAAGCTTTCTTT.

A single count supports this clone. The chain has TRBV27 and TRBJ1-5; D possibly corresponds to TRBD1 (6 bases). Trimming removed 2 bases from V and 1 base from J, with 9 bases in between. The V gene's germline CDR1 is MNHEY and CDR2 SMNVEV (reference sequence). The CDR3 is 15 residues long. CDR3 DNA: TGTGCCAGCAGTTTAACAGGGAACAGCAATCAGCCCCAGCATTTT. This codes for CASSLTGNSNQPQHF.

V gene TRBV6-5 combines with J gene TRBJ2-7; unclear D gene. The V gene's germline CDR1 is MNHEY and CDR2 SVGAGI. The CDR3 length is 12 residues. V lost 7 bases, J lost 6 bases, and 13 bases lay in between. The CDR3 spells CASTELRVEQYF. CDR3 coding DNA: TGTGCCAGCACGGAACTTAGGGTCGAGCAGTACTTC.